This TCR beta chain was captured in a study of T cell responses to AZD1222 COVID-19 vaccine. Whole-study results and caveats: Unmutated regions of variants are reportedly targeted by nearly half of spike-specific TCRs. A rise in Spike-specific TCR breadth and depth followed two AZD1222 doses. At baseline, just a handful of AZD1222 recipients tested seropositive. White British donors predominated, females outnumbered males, and clonal diversity was possibly underestimated.

Note on this clone: Its antigen is not identified.

TCRdb's table, derived via immunoSEQ multiplex PCR, lists solely in-frame clones and lacks some. The table shows about 150,000 clones, with approximately 86% occurring only once. The germline V gene encodes CDR1 SGHAT and CDR2 FQDESV (reference sequence). The CDR3 sequence is 12 residues long. V dropped 5 bases and J dropped 5 bases, with 10 bases sitting between them. This chain connects TRBV11-1 to TRBJ2-7; possibly TRBD1 for D (6 bases). Sequences were derived from peripheral blood, sampled after recovery from COVID-19. The clonotype comes from an adult who had recovered from COVID-19. Written as DNA, the CDR3 is TGTGCCAGCAGCGTCAGGGGAGACGAGCAGTACTTC. Encoded protein: CASSVRGDEQYF. Looking up the rest from reference TRBV11-1 and TRBJ2-7 gives the full variable domain: EAEVAQSPRYKITEKSQAVAFWCDPISGHATLYWYRQILGQGPELLVQFQDESVVDDSQLPKDRFSAERLKGVDSTLKIQPAELGDSAMYLCASSVRGDEQYFGPGTRLTVT.